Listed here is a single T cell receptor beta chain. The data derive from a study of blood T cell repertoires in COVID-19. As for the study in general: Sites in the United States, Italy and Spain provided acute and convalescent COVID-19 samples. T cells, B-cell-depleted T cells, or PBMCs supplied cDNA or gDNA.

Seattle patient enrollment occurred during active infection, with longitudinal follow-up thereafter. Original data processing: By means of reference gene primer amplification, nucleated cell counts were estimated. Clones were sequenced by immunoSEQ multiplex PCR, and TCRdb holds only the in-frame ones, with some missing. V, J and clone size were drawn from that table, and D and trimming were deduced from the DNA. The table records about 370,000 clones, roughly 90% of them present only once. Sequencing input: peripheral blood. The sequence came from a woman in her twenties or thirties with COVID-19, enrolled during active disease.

CDR3 region: CASSPLSSYLNTEAFF. CDR3 bases: TGTGCCAGCTCACCGCTATCCTCCTATTTGAACACTGAAGCTTTCTTT. V is TRBV18 and J is TRBJ1-1, with D uncertain. This CDR3 spans 16 amino acids. CDR1 and CDR2 (germline): KGHSH, LQKENI. The V and J ends lost 3 bases and 0 bases respectively, with 14 bases between them.